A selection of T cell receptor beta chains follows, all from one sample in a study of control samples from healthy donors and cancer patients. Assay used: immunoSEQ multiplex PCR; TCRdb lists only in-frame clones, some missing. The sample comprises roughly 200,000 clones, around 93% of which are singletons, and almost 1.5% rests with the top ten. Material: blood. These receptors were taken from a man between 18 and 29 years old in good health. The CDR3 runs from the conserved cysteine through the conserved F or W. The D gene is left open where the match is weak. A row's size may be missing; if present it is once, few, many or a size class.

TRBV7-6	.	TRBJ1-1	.	TGTGCCAGCAGCTTAACTCCAGGGAACACTGAAGCTTTCTTT	CASSLTPGNTEAFF
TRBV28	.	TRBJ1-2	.	TGTGCCAGCAGTTTTTCGGGGACGGAAGGCTACACCTTC	CASSFSGTEGYTF
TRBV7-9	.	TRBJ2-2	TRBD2	TGTGCCAGCAGCGGACTAAGCGGGGTGCCAAACACCGGGGAGCTGTTTTTT	CASSGLSGVPNTGELFF
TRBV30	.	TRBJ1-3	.	TGTGCCTGGAGTGATGAGGGCAAAGGAAACACCATATATTTT	CAWSDEGKGNTIYF
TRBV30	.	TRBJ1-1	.	TGTGCCTGTCAGAGGGACACTGAAGCTTTCTTT	CACQRDTEAFF
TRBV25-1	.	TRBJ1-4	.	TGTGCCAGCGGCCCCCGGGGGACTAATGAAAAACTGTTTTTT	CASGPRGTNEKLFF
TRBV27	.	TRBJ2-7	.	TGTGCCAGCAAAGTTACAGGGATCTTCCACGAGCAGTACTTC	CASKVTGIFHEQYF
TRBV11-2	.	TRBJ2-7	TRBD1	TGTGCCAGCAGCCTAGACAGGGTGAGGGCCTACGAGCAGTACTTC	CASSLDRVRAYEQYF
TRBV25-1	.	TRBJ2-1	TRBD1	TGTGCCAGCAAAGGGACAGGGTTGTGGGGCCACAATGAGCAGTTCTTC	CASKGTGLWGHNEQFF
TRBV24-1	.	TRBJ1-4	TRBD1	TGTGCCACCAGTGATCCGCAGGGGGCCGGTGAAAAACTGTTTTTT	CATSDPQGAGEKLFF
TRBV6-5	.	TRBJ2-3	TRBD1	TGTGCCAGCAGTTCCGGGACAGGGGGCTTTGCGCAGTATTTT	CASSSGTGGFAQYF
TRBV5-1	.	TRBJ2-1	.	TGCGCCAGCAGTCCCGGGACAACCCAAAGTAGGCAGTTCTTC	CASSPGTTQSRQFF
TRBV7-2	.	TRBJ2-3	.	TGTGCCAGCAGTTACCTTGGCCCGGTGTCAGATACGCAGTATTTT	CASSYLGPVSDTQYF
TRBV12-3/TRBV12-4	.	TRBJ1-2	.	TGTGCCAGCACAGGACCTAACTATGGCTACACCTTC	CASTGPNYGYTF
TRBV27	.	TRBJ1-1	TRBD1	TGTGCCAGCAGTCCTTTTCCGGGACAGGGAAAGGGCACTGAAGCTTTCTTT	CASSPFPGQGKGTEAFF
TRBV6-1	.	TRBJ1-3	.	TGTGCCAGCAGTGAAGTAGGTCGTCAGGGCCACTCGGGAAACACCATATATTTT	CASSEVGRQGHSGNTIYF
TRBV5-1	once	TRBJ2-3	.	TGCGCCAGCAGCTGGGACCTTGTAGCAGATACGCAGTATTTT	CASSWDLVADTQYF
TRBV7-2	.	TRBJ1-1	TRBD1	TGTGCCAGCAGCAGACAGGGTGGGAACACTGAAGCTTTCTTT	CASSRQGGNTEAFF
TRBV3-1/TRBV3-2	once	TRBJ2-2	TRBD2	TGTGCCAGCAGCCAAGCGGGGGGAAGGACCGGGGAGCTGTTTTTT	CASSQAGGRTGELFF
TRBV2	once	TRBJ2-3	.	TGTGCCAGCAGTGTCGAAGTTAGCGCTGCAGATACGCAGTATTTT	CASSVEVSAADTQYF
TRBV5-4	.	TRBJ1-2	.	TGTGCCGGCAGCTTGGGGGGAGGCGGGAACTATGGCTACACCTTC	CAGSLGGGGNYGYTF
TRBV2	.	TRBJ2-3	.	TGTGCCAGCAGTGAACAGACAGATACGCAGTATTTT	CASSEQTDTQYF
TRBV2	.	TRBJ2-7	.	TGTGCCAGCAGTGTCCGGCAGAACTCCTACGAGCAGTACTTC	CASSVRQNSYEQYF
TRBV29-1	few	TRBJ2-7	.	TGCAGCGTTGAAGGGGACGTAAACGAGCAGTACTTC	CSVEGDVNEQYF
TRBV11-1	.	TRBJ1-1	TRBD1	TGTGCCAGCAGCTTAGACAGGGGCAAGAACACTGAAGCTTTCTTT	CASSLDRGKNTEAFF
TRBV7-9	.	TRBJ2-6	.	TGTGCCAGCAAAATTGCGGGGGCCAACGTCCTGACTTTC	CASKIAGANVLTF
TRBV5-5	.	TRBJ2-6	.	TGTGCCAGCAGCTTTTCAGGTTCCCTCGAAGGGGCCAACGTCCTGACTTTC	CASSFSGSLEGANVLTF
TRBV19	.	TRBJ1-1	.	TGTGCCAGTACGGTCGAAAGTGGGCTTCGCACTGAAGCTTTCTTT	CASTVESGLRTEAFF
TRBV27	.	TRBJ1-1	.	TGTGCCAGCAGTAGATTGGGCTCGAACACTGAAGCTTTCTTT	CASSRLGSNTEAFF
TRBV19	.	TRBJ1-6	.	TGTGCCAGTAGTATTAAGTATGAGGAGAATAATTCACCCCTCCACTTT	CASSIKYEENNSPLHF
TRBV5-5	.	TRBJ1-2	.	TGTGCCAGCAGCTTGGAGTGGGCGAGTGGCTACACCTTC	CASSLEWASGYTF
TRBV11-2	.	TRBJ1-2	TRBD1	TGTGCCAGCAGCTTAAGGGGACAGGGGATCTATGGCTACACCTTC	CASSLRGQGIYGYTF
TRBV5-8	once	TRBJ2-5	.	TGTGCCAGCAGCTTGGAAGGAGAGACCCAGTACTTC	CASSLEGETQYF
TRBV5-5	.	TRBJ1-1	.	TGTGCCAGCAGTTCCGCCGGGGGTCGGAACACTGAAGCTTTCTTT	CASSSAGGRNTEAFF
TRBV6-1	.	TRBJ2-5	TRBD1	TGTGCCAGCATTGAGGGTTGGCAGGGGGCACGAGAGACCCAGTACTTC	CASIEGWQGARETQYF
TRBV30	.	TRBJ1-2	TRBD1	TGTGCCTGGGACCCCGGACAGGGGGCGTATGGCTACACCTTC	CAWDPGQGAYGYTF
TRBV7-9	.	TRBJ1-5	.	TGTGCCAGCAGCTTATACCCGGGTACCAATCAGCCCCAGCATTTT	CASSLYPGTNQPQHF
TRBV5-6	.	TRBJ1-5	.	TGTGCCAGCAGCTTTGGTGGTCCTAGCAATCAGCCCCAGCATTTT	CASSFGGPSNQPQHF
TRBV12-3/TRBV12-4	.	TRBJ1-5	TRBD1	TGTGCCAGTGGGGGACAGGGGGCTCAGCCCCAGCATTTT	CASGGQGAQPQHF
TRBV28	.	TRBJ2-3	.	TGTGCCAGCAGTTTAGCATGGGTCCGGCAGCGTACCAGAGATACGCAGTATTTT	CASSLAWVRQRTRDTQYF
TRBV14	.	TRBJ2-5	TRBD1	TGTGCCAGCAGCCAAACAGGGGGCTGGGGGACCCAGTACTTC	CASSQTGGWGTQYF
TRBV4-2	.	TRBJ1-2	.	TGTGCCAGCAGCCATGAAACTTCGGACTATGGCTACACCTTC	CASSHETSDYGYTF
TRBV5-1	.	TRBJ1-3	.	TGCGCCAGCAGCTTAAGCTCTGGAAACACCATATATTTT	CASSLSSGNTIYF
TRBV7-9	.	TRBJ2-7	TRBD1	TGTGCCAGCAGTCCAGGGGGCGGCTACGAGCAGTACTTC	CASSPGGGYEQYF
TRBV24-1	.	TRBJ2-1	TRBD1	TGTGCCACCAGTGATCGGACAGGGGGCAATGAGCAGTTCTTC	CATSDRTGGNEQFF
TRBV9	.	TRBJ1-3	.	TGTGCCAGCAGCGTAATGAGTGGGGGGGAAACTGGAAACACCATATATTTT	CASSVMSGGETGNTIYF
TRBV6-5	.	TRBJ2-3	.	TGTGCCAGCAGGCCGGGTAGCACAGATACGCAGTATTTT	CASRPGSTDTQYF
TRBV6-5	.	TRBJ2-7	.	TGTGCCAGCAGTTACAAGGGGGATCCCTACGAGCAGTACTTC	CASSYKGDPYEQYF
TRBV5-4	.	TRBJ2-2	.	TGTGCCAGCAGCCCCAAGCCGACAGGGAACACCGGGGAGCTGTTTTTT	CASSPKPTGNTGELFF
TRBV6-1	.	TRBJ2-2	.	TGTGCCAGCAGTGAATTGGGGGCCGGGGAGCTGTTTTTT	CASSELGAGELFF